The rows below give T cell receptor beta chains drawn from one sample of a study of cytomegalovirus exposure and HLA in healthy donors. Some clones are missing from TCRdb's copy, which holds only in-frame ones; the method was immunoSEQ multiplex PCR. The data hold around 130,000 clones, with 80% to 90% observed a single time. Sequencing was performed on PBMCs. The source is a woman between 40 and 50 years old in good health and CMV-seropositive. Each CDR3 is given with its conserved first and last residue. D genes are given only for firm matches. A clone size is listed for some rows: how often the clone was seen (once, few, many), or a class if it is expanded.

cdr3_aa: CASSPGLAGGKNEQFF
cdr3_nt: TGTGCCAGCAGCCCGGGACTAGCGGGAGGAAAAAATGAGCAGTTCTTC
j_call: TRBJ2-1
v_call: TRBV7-6
clone_size: -
d_call: TRBD2

cdr3_aa: CASSSQWGLGSYEQYF
cdr3_nt: TGTGCCAGCAGCTCCCAGTGGGGGCTGGGGTCCTACGAGCAGTACTTC
j_call: TRBJ2-7
v_call: TRBV7-2
clone_size: few
d_call: -

cdr3_aa: CASSLFGTGDEKLFF
cdr3_nt: TGTGCCAGCAGTTTATTTGGGACAGGGGATGAAAAACTGTTTTTT
j_call: TRBJ1-4
v_call: TRBV28
clone_size: -
d_call: TRBD1

cdr3_aa: CASSHPGLGRTQYF
cdr3_nt: TGTGCCAGCAGTCACCCGGGACTAGGTCGAACGCAGTATTTT
j_call: TRBJ2-3
v_call: TRBV28
clone_size: few
d_call: TRBD2

cdr3_aa: CASSPREGNTEAFF
cdr3_nt: TGTGCCAGCAGCCCCCGGGAGGGGAACACTGAAGCTTTCTTT
j_call: TRBJ1-1
v_call: TRBV9
clone_size: -
d_call: -

cdr3_aa: CASSLESGWPQHF
cdr3_nt: TGCGCCAGCAGCTTGGAATCGGGATGGCCCCAGCATTTT
j_call: TRBJ1-5
v_call: TRBV5-1
clone_size: -
d_call: -

cdr3_aa: CASSVQGGSYNEQFF
cdr3_nt: TGTGCCAGCAGTGTACAGGGGGGGTCCTACAATGAGCAGTTCTTC
j_call: TRBJ2-1
v_call: TRBV6-1
clone_size: -
d_call: -

cdr3_aa: CASSSTSGSTGELFF
cdr3_nt: TGTGCCAGCAGCTCCACCAGCGGGAGTACCGGGGAGCTGTTTTTT
j_call: TRBJ2-2
v_call: TRBV9
clone_size: few
d_call: TRBD2

cdr3_aa: CASSSPSYEQYF
cdr3_nt: TGTGCCAGCAGCTCTCCTTCCTACGAGCAGTACTTC
j_call: TRBJ2-7
v_call: TRBV5-6
clone_size: -
d_call: -

cdr3_aa: CASSLDPGSRSYGYTF
cdr3_nt: TGTGCCAGCAGCTTAGATCCCGGTAGCAGAAGCTATGGCTACACCTTC
j_call: TRBJ1-2
v_call: TRBV11-3
clone_size: -
d_call: -

cdr3_aa: CASSVYSGASTDTQYF
cdr3_nt: TGTGCCAGCAGTGTCTATAGCGGGGCCTCCACAGATACGCAGTATTTT
j_call: TRBJ2-3
v_call: TRBV2
clone_size: -
d_call: TRBD2

cdr3_aa: CASSQLPGQDEKLFF
cdr3_nt: TGTGCCAGCAGTCAGCTCCCAGGCCAAGATGAAAAACTGTTTTTT
j_call: TRBJ1-4
v_call: TRBV6-5
clone_size: -
d_call: -

cdr3_aa: CASSPPGLSF
cdr3_nt: TGTGCCAGCAGCCCTCCGGGACTCTCCTTC
j_call: TRBJ2-7
v_call: TRBV28
clone_size: -
d_call: -

cdr3_aa: CSARGGRVAFF
cdr3_nt: TGCAGTGCTAGAGGAGGCAGGGTGGCTTTCTTT
j_call: TRBJ1-1
v_call: TRBV20-1
clone_size: -
d_call: -

cdr3_aa: CASSVEPLLAAQYF
cdr3_nt: TGTGCCAGCAGCGTAGAGCCCCTTTTGGCGGCCCAGTACTTC
j_call: TRBJ2-5
v_call: TRBV9
clone_size: -
d_call: -

cdr3_aa: CASSNRDRGASYGYTF
cdr3_nt: TGTGCCAGCAGCAACAGGGACAGGGGGGCGAGCTATGGCTACACCTTC
j_call: TRBJ1-2
v_call: TRBV7-8
clone_size: few
d_call: TRBD1

cdr3_aa: CASNRDYLDNEQFF
cdr3_nt: TGTGCCAGCAACAGGGACTACCTGGACAATGAGCAGTTCTTC
j_call: TRBJ2-1
v_call: TRBV6-1
clone_size: -
d_call: -

cdr3_aa: CSVPRRTGAGYTF
cdr3_nt: TGCAGCGTTCCCCGTCGGACAGGGGCTGGCTACACCTTC
j_call: TRBJ1-2
v_call: TRBV29-1
clone_size: -
d_call: TRBD1

cdr3_aa: CASSSRDTPYNEQFF
cdr3_nt: TGTGCCAGCAGCTCCCGGGACACCCCGTACAATGAGCAGTTCTTC
j_call: TRBJ2-1
v_call: TRBV7-9
clone_size: -
d_call: -

cdr3_aa: CASNLRDRGMQGAFF
cdr3_nt: TGTGCCAGCAACTTACGGGACAGGGGTATGCAAGGAGCTTTCTTT
j_call: TRBJ1-1
v_call: TRBV5-4
clone_size: -
d_call: TRBD1

cdr3_aa: CASSLSGHRNTGELFF
cdr3_nt: TGTGCCAGCAGCCTCTCAGGGCATAGGAACACCGGGGAGCTGTTTTTT
j_call: TRBJ2-2
v_call: TRBV27
clone_size: -
d_call: -

cdr3_aa: CASSHAGTGVSYEQYF
cdr3_nt: TGTGCCAGCAGTCACGCCGGGACAGGGGTTTCCTACGAGCAGTACTTC
j_call: TRBJ2-7
v_call: TRBV28
clone_size: -
d_call: TRBD1

cdr3_aa: CASSSFYEQYF
cdr3_nt: TGTGCCAGCAGTTCCTTCTACGAGCAGTACTTC
j_call: TRBJ2-7
v_call: TRBV27
clone_size: -
d_call: -

cdr3_aa: CASSIGQPNTGELFF
cdr3_nt: TGTGCCAGTAGTATAGGACAGCCGAACACCGGGGAGCTGTTTTTT
j_call: TRBJ2-2
v_call: TRBV19
clone_size: -
d_call: -

cdr3_aa: CASSQGFATPNTEAFF
cdr3_nt: TGCGCCAGCAGCCAAGGTTTTGCAACTCCGAACACTGAAGCTTTCTTT
j_call: TRBJ1-1
v_call: TRBV4-1
clone_size: few
d_call: -

cdr3_aa: CASSFEQSGANVLTF
cdr3_nt: TGTGCCAGCAGCTTTGAGCAATCTGGGGCCAACGTCCTGACTTTC
j_call: TRBJ2-6
v_call: TRBV7-8
clone_size: -
d_call: -

cdr3_aa: CASSPTWSTEAFF
cdr3_nt: TGTGCCAGCTCCCCTACTTGGAGCACTGAAGCTTTCTTT
j_call: TRBJ1-1
v_call: TRBV18
clone_size: -
d_call: -

cdr3_aa: CASSVATGTHYGYTF
cdr3_nt: TGTGCCAGCAGCGTAGCTACCGGGACTCACTATGGCTACACCTTC
j_call: TRBJ1-2
v_call: TRBV9
clone_size: -
d_call: -

cdr3_aa: CASSPLDRVNTGELFF
cdr3_nt: TGTGCCAGCAGCCCATTGGACAGGGTGAACACCGGGGAGCTGTTTTTT
j_call: TRBJ2-2
v_call: TRBV5-6
clone_size: -
d_call: TRBD1

cdr3_aa: CASTPSGTDTQYF
cdr3_nt: TGTGCCAGCACCCCATCGGGCACAGATACGCAGTATTTT
j_call: TRBJ2-3
v_call: TRBV6-5
clone_size: -
d_call: -

cdr3_aa: CASRGASGGKEQFF
cdr3_nt: TGTGCCAGCCGAGGGGCTAGCGGGGGTAAGGAGCAGTTCTTC
j_call: TRBJ2-1
v_call: TRBV27
clone_size: -
d_call: TRBD2